This TCR beta chain was found in a study of technical replicates of blood from several donors (TCRdb year 2017). In its sample, this clone was seen once. Its antigen is still unknown. No much larger clonotype is one base removed from it; base qualities were not supplied. Library method: the immunoSEQ multiplex PCR assay. The table comes from immuneACCESS by way of TCRdb, which keeps in-frame sequences with V and J called. Part of the clones is missing from these tables; in studies checked, under half for an unresolved V gene and the rest for unknown reasons. This sample has around 80,000 clones in its table, and about 92% of those were observed once. The ten largest make up more than 0.2% of the sample. The CDR3 sequence holds 13 residues, the cysteine and phenylalanine included. CDR3 DNA only is kept here, 39 bases in frame from base 1. The germline V gene (reference sequence) provides CDR1 LNHDA and CDR2 SQIVND. Between the V and J ends, shortened by 3 bases and 7 bases respectively, the junction contains 13 bases.

Sequencing input: T cells isolated from PBMCs. The TCR originated in a human donor in good health. Recombination connected TRBV19 to TRBJ2-7, with TRBD1 perhaps the D gene, on 5 matching bases. The CDR3 reads CASSMVRADEQYF. The bases read TGTGCCAGTAGTATGGTCAGGGCGGATGAGCAGTACTTC.